These 28 T cell receptor beta chains were sequenced from one sample in a study of OX40 agonist ivuxolimab in advanced cancers. Profiled with immunoSEQ multiplex PCR; TCRdb holds only in-frame clones, not every one. The sample holds fewer than 30,000 clones; roughly 90% are singletons and the top ten take 15% to 20%. Sample: CD4+ or CD8+ T cells sorted from blood, taken in a trial of the OX40 agonist ivuxolimab. The receptors shown here come from an adult with an advanced solid tumor such as melanoma, head and neck, liver or kidney cancer.

The genes are TRBV6-1 and TRBJ2-3; D uncertain. The germline CDR1 and CDR2 sequences are MNHNS and SASEGT. There are 16 residues in the CDR3. The V end was cut by 2 bases, the J end by 2 bases, with 14 bases between. CDR3 sequence: CASSEPWDSDTDTQYF. CDR3 nucleotide sequence: TGTGCCAGCAGTGAACCGTGGGATAGTGACACAGATACGCAGTATTTT.

This clone was seen a single time. Germline and junction disagree at one end, which may indicate a read error. The CDR3 spells CSVEEGGVIQETQYF. As DNA, the CDR3 is TGCAGCGTGGAAGAGGGGGGCGTAATCCAAGAGACCCAGTACTTC. This sequence joins TRBV29-1 and TRBJ2-5, with D tentatively TRBD1 or TRBD2 (6 bases each). Germline V gene lookup returns CDR1 SQVTM and CDR2 ANQGSEA. The CDR3 contains 15 residues.

As DNA, the CDR3 is TGTGCCAGCAGTTACATTAGCGGGAGCGATGAGCAGTTCTTC. This encodes CASSYISGSDEQFF. V is TRBV6-5 and J is TRBJ2-1; 9 bases line up with TRBD2. With 2 bases clipped from V and 8 bases from J, the junction kept 4 bases outside the gene matches. The length of the CDR3 is 14 residues. Germline values: CDR1 MNHEY, CDR2 SVGAGI.

The genes are TRBV29-1 and TRBJ2-3; no clear D gene. Germline loops: CDR1 SQVTM, CDR2 ANQGSEA. The length of the CDR3 is 14 residues. V dropped 7 bases and J dropped 0 bases, with 14 bases sitting between them. The CDR3 DNA reads TGCAGCGCTTGTGAAGGCGGTAGCACAGATACGCAGTATTTT. Protein product: CSACEGGSTDTQYF.

J is TRBJ2-2 and V is TRBV4-1; D ambiguous. V was trimmed by 4 bases and J by 9 bases, leaving 15 bases between them. The CDR3 runs 14 residues. Germline CDR1 is MGHRA and CDR2 is YSYEKL. As DNA, the CDR3 is TGCGCCAGCAGCCTGATCAAGACCTCCAGGGAGCTGTTTTTT. Its protein is CASSLIKTSRELFF.

The chain employs TRBV19 and TRBJ1-1; a possible D gene is TRBD1 (5 bases). Germline CDR1 is LNHDA and CDR2 is SQIVND (reference sequence). V was shortened by 4 bases and J by 4 bases, with 13 bases between the two germline ends. The CDR3 spans 14 residues. CDR3 sequence reads: CASSTAGGGTEAFF. The CDR3 DNA follows: TGTGCCAGTAGTACCGCCGGGGGAGGCACTGAAGCTTTCTTT.

The chain is built from TRBV7-9 and TRBJ1-4; D may be TRBD1 (5 bases). The CDR3 is 17 residues long. Germline V CDR1 and CDR2: SEHNR, FQNEAQ (reference sequence). V lost 5 bases to trimming and J lost 6 bases, with 22 bases between them. CDR3: CASSQLPVGAADEKLFF. CDR3 DNA sequence: TGTGCCAGCAGCCAACTCCCGGTTGGGGCGGCGGATGAAAAACTGTTTTTT.

The DNA for the CDR3 is TGTGCCAGCAGCCCCCGTGGGGGCTGGAATGGCTACACCTTC. Its translation is CASSPRGGWNGYTF. V usage is TRBV13 and J usage is TRBJ1-2; maybe TRBD1 (6 bases). V lost 5 bases and J 6 bases, leaving 16 bases between the germline ends. The CDR3 loop spans 14 amino acids. The V gene's germline CDR1 is PRHDT and CDR2 FYEKMQ (reference sequence).

This clone came up a few times. CDR3 nucleotides: TGTGCCAGCAGCTTGGTCCCTAGCGGGGGGGAGACCCAGTACTTC. It translates to CASSLVPSGGETQYF. V and J are TRBV5-5 and TRBJ2-5, with TRBD2 matching 11 bases. V shed 0 bases and J 5 bases; nucleotides not matched to a gene: 3. Looked up from germline, CDR1 is SGHKS and CDR2 is YYEKEE (reference sequence). The CDR3 sequence is 15 residues long.

The chain has TRBV29-1 and TRBJ2-1; D may be TRBD1 (6 bases). Germline V lookup: CDR1 SQVTM, CDR2 ANQGSEA. Trimming took off 7 bases at V and 4 bases at J, with 11 bases between the two ends. This CDR3 contains 12 residues. The CDR3 nucleotides read TGCAGCGCTGAGACAGGATACAATGAGCAGTTCTTC. Translated: CSAETGYNEQFF.

This clone appeared a few times. The J gene is TRBJ1-4, the V gene TRBV27; 8 positions agree with TRBD1. V gave up 5 bases and J gave up 6 bases; unmatched junction bases: 8. Germline lookup yields CDR1 MNHEY and CDR2 SMNVEV (reference sequence). There are 15 residues in the CDR3. CDR3 sequence reads: CASSTRETGDEKLFF. The DNA of the CDR3 is TGTGCCAGCAGTACCCGCGAGACAGGGGATGAAAAACTGTTTTTT.

This chain joins TRBV9 and TRBJ2-5, with 9 bases aligning to TRBD1. The DNA end favors TRBJ2-7, so the J call may be wrong. Germline lookup yields CDR1 SGDLS and CDR2 YYNGEE. This CDR3 comprises 14 residues. The CDR3 spells CASSEQGAPVEQYF. The CDR3 region has the DNA TGTGCCAGCAGCGAACAGGGGGCTCCCGTCGAGCAGTACTTC.

V is TRBV27 and J is TRBJ2-1, with 8 nucleotides matching TRBD2. This CDR3 is 15 amino acids long. CDR1 and CDR2 (germline): MNHEY, SMNVEV (reference sequence). The trim removed 3 bases at V and 5 bases at J, leaving 6 bases unmatched. The CDR3 sequence: CASSLVLAENNEQFF. CDR3 sequence (DNA): TGTGCCAGCAGTTTGGTACTAGCGGAGAACAATGAGCAGTTCTTC.

This chain joins TRBV19 and TRBJ2-7, with D possibly called TRBD1 or TRBD2 (5 bases each). V lost 1 base to trimming and J lost 7 bases, with 17 bases between them. The CDR3 covers 15 residues. Germline V gives CDR1 LNHDA, CDR2 SQIVND (reference sequence). Written as DNA, the CDR3 is TGTGCCAGTAGTATAGGCGAGGGGCTCTTGTGGGAGCAGTACTTC. Translating it yields CASSIGEGLLWEQYF.

The chain has TRBV5-1 and TRBJ2-7; D uncertain. V shed 1 base and J shed 7 bases, with 9 bases lying between them. From germline, CDR1 is SGHRS and CDR2 YFSETQ. CDR3 length: 12 residues. The CDR3 here is CASSLRVGEQYF. The CDR3 DNA reads TGCGCCAGCAGCTTGCGGGTGGGTGAGCAGTACTTC.

The V and J genes are TRBV28 and TRBJ2-1; D uncertain. CDR3 length equals 14 residues. The V gene lost 3 bases and the J gene lost 8 bases, with 14 bases spanning the gap. Germline V gene sequence: CDR1 MDHEN, CDR2 SYDVKM. The chain's CDR3 is CASSFSLVRDEQFF. Written as DNA, the CDR3 is TGTGCCAGCAGTTTTAGTCTAGTTAGAGATGAGCAGTTCTTC.

This chain connects TRBV9 to TRBJ2-7; D uncertain. Trimming stripped 1 base from V and 5 bases from J, with 16 bases between. Germline V gene lookup returns CDR1 SGDLS and CDR2 YYNGEE. CDR3 length equals 15 residues. The CDR3 DNA follows: TGTGCCAGCAGCGTAAATGGGAACTTGCAGGACGAGCAGTACTTC. Its translation: CASSVNGNLQDEQYF. Full variable domain (outside the CDR3, taken from reference TRBV9 and TRBJ2-7): DSGVTQTPKHLITATGQRVTLRCSPRSGDLSVYWYQQSLDQGLQFLIQYYNGEERAKGNILERFSAQQFPDLHSELNLSSLELGDSALYFCASSVNGNLQDEQYFGPGTRLTVT.

This rearrangement joins TRBV7-8 to TRBJ2-1; D is unresolved. The V and J ends lost 6 bases and 0 bases respectively, with 18 bases between them. The CDR3 contains 17 residues. Germline V gene lookup returns CDR1 SGHVS and CDR2 FQNEAQ. For the CDR3, the DNA is TGTGCCAGCAGTTCCACACCCCCGGACCCCTCCTACAATGAGCAGTTCTTC. Amino acid sequence: CASSSTPPDPSYNEQFF.

The V gene is TRBV15, the J gene TRBJ2-6; either TRBD1 or TRBD2 may fit D (5 bases each). This CDR3 contains 21 residues. V was clipped by 3 bases and J by 0 bases, with 24 bases between them. Germline V gives CDR1 LNHNV, CDR2 YYDKDF (reference sequence). CDR3 in DNA: TGTGCCACCAGCAGCCTAAACCCACGGGACCTCCATACCTCTGGGGCCAACGTCCTGACTTTC. This translates into CATSSLNPRDLHTSGANVLTF. The full variable domain, rest sourced from reference TRBV15 and TRBJ2-6, is DAMVIQNPRYQVTQFGKPVTLSCSQTLNHNVMYWYQQKSSQAPKLLFHYYDKDFNNEADTPDNFQSRRPNTSFCFLDIRSPGLGDTAMYLCATSSLNPRDLHTSGANVLTFGAGSRLTVL.

This sequence joins TRBV18 and TRBJ2-1, with 11 positions matching TRBD2. V was pared by 2 bases and J by 4 bases, with 7 bases of the junction left unmatched. In germline, CDR1 is KGHSH, CDR2 LQKENI. This CDR3 contains 17 residues. The CDR3 DNA is TGTGCCAGCTCACCATCCGGGACTAGCGGCAAATACAATGAGCAGTTCTTC. Translated: CASSPSGTSGKYNEQFF.

The genes are TRBV25-1 and TRBJ1-2, with D possibly TRBD1 on 6 matching bases. This CDR3 has 13 residues. Per the germline V gene, CDR1 is MGHDK and CDR2 is SYGVNS. Trimming took 4 bases from V and 5 from J, leaving 11 bases between them. The CDR3, as DNA: TGTGCCAGCAGTGTCAGGGGTGGTTATGGCTACACCTTC. Protein: CASSVRGGYGYTF.

J is TRBJ2-2 and V is TRBV5-4; the D gene is possibly TRBD2 (7 bases). CDR3 length equals 15 residues. From germline, CDR1 is SGHNT and CDR2 YYREEE (reference sequence). V was cut by 3 bases and J by 2 bases, with 11 bases left in between. The CDR3 DNA sequence: TGTGCCAGCAGCTGGCGGGGGCGAAACACCGGGGAGCTGTTTTTT. Translation: CASSWRGRNTGELFF.

This chain joins TRBV19 and TRBJ2-4; 7 bases map to TRBD2. This CDR3 is 16 amino acids long. The V gene end was trimmed by 7 bases and the J gene end by 0 bases; junction bases not matched to a gene: 9. Germline loops: CDR1 LNHDA, CDR2 SQIVND (reference sequence). For the CDR3, the DNA is TGTGCCAGTACTCTATCCGGCGGGGGAGCCAAAAACATTCAGTACTTC. It is translated as CASTLSGGGAKNIQYF. Full variable domain (remainder filled in from reference TRBV19 and TRBJ2-4): DGGITQSPKYLFRKEGQNVTLSCEQNLNHDAMYWYRQDPGQGLRLIYYSQIVNDFQKGDIAEGYSVSREKKESFPLTVTSAQKNPTAFYLCASTLSGGGAKNIQYFGAGTRLSVL.

The V call is TRBV27, the J call TRBJ2-5, with 12 bases identical to TRBD2. V dropped 6 bases and J dropped 3; count of bases not matched to a gene: 5. Germline values: CDR1 MNHEY, CDR2 SMNVEV (reference sequence). The CDR3 is made up of 15 amino acids. This CDR3 reads CASSPWTSGEETQYF. The CDR3 DNA reads as TGTGCCAGCAGCCCTTGGACTAGCGGGGAAGAGACCCAGTACTTC.

The gene calls are TRBV7-6 and TRBJ2-7, with TRBD2 as a possible D gene (5 bases). V was shortened by 0 bases and J by 3 bases, with 15 bases between the two germline ends. The CDR3 totals 16 residues. Germline values: CDR1 SGHVS, CDR2 FNYEAQ. CDR3 region: CASSLAAGGPHYEQYF. CDR3 nucleotides: TGTGCCAGCAGCTTAGCGGCGGGCGGACCCCACTACGAGCAGTACTTC.

This chain connects TRBV9 to TRBJ1-4; D is unresolved. The CDR3 loop spans 14 amino acids. The germline V and J ends were trimmed by 0 bases and 4 bases, with 7 bases remaining between them. The V gene's germline CDR1 is SGDLS and CDR2 YYNGEE. This chain's CDR3 is CASSVEQYNEKLFF. DNA of the CDR3: TGTGCCAGCAGCGTAGAACAGTATAATGAAAAACTGTTTTTT.

The rearrangement links TRBV5-6 to TRBJ2-7; 7 nucleotides align to TRBD2. Germline CDR1 reads SGHDT; CDR2 reads YYEEEE. The V gene end was trimmed by 0 bases and the J gene end by 4 bases; junction bases not matched to a gene: 7. This CDR3 region has 15 residues. The CDR3 loop is CASSLGRGVVYEQYF. The CDR3 nucleotides are TGTGCCAGCAGCTTGGGTCGGGGGGTAGTGTACGAGCAGTACTTC.

For the CDR3, the DNA is TGTGCCAGCAGTTTAGGAGAGACCCAGTACTTC. Amino acid sequence: CASSLGETQYF. This chain joins TRBV27 and TRBJ2-5; D uncertain. The germline CDR1 and CDR2 sequences are MNHEY and SMNVEV (reference sequence). Trimming pared 2 bases from V and 4 bases from J, leaving 2 bases between. This CDR3 is 11 amino acids long.